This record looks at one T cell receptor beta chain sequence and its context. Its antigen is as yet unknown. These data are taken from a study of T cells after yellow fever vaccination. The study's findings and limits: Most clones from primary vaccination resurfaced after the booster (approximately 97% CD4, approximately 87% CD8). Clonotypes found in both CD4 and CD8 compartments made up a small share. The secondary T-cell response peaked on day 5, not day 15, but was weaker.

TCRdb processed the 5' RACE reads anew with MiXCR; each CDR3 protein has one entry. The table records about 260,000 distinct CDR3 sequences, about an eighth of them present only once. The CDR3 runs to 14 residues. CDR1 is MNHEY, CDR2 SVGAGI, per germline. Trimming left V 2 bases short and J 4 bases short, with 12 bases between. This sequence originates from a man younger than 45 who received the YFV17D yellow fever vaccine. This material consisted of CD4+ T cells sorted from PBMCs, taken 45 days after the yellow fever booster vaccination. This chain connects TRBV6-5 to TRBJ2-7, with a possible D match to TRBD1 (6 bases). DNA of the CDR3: TGTGCCAGCAGTTACGCACAGGGCGGTTACGAGCAGTACTTC. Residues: CASSYAQGGYEQYF.